This is a list of T cell receptor beta chains from one sample in a study of regulatory T cells in long-lasting Graves disease. TCRdb used MiXCR to reprocess the multiplex PCR reads, holding one entry per CDR3 protein. The sample yields roughly 420,000 distinct CDR3 sequences, less than 20% seen once. This sample also appeared in a second study, on T cells in Graves' hyperthyroidism and ophthalmopathy.

The material was peripheral blood mononuclear cells (PBMCs), obtained at new diagnosis, from a patient treated with antithyroid drugs. The receptors were sampled from a woman between 18 and 30 years old with Graves disease. Each CDR3 is given with its conserved first and last residue. Each record gives: V gene, J gene, D gene, clone size, CDR3 DNA, CDR3 protein. D genes are given only for firm matches. Not every row has a clone size; where given, it reads once, few, many or a size class.

TRBV6-2/TRBV6-3	TRBJ2-1	TRBD2	many	TGTGCCAGCAGCAAAAACCGCCGGACTAGCGGGAGTTACAATGAGCAGTTCTTC	CASSKNRRTSGSYNEQFF
TRBV6-2/TRBV6-3	TRBJ2-5	TRBD2	few	TGTGCCAGCCGGCCGGGCAGGACTAGCGGGAGGGCGACCCAGTACTTC	CASRPGRTSGRATQYF
TRBV6-1	TRBJ2-7	NA	NA	TGTGCCGAAATGGAGGAATCCTACGAGCAGTACTTC	CAEMEESYEQYF
TRBV4-3	TRBJ2-7	NA	many	TGCGCCAGCAGCCAAGATCGGCTTATTCTTTCCTACGAGCAGTACTTC	CASSQDRLILSYEQYF
TRBV5-1	TRBJ2-2	TRBD2	few	TGCGCCAGTAGGGAAGTGAGACTAGCAAACACCGGGGAGCTGTTTTTT	CASREVRLANTGELFF
TRBV6-5	TRBJ1-1	NA	few	TGTGCCAGCAGTTACACCACAGTCGACCTGAACACTGAAGCTTTCTTT	CASSYTTVDLNTEAFF
TRBV9	TRBJ1-1	TRBD1	many	TGTGCCAGCAGCGTAGCACAGGGGATCTCTACTGAAGCTTTCTTT	CASSVAQGISTEAFF
TRBV4-1	TRBJ2-5	NA	NA	TGCGCCAGCAGCCAAGATTGGCGACTAGATGGGGAGACCCAGTACTTC	CASSQDWRLDGETQYF
TRBV10-3	TRBJ2-7	TRBD1	many	TGTGCCACCCAAAAAAACAGGGGGGATCCCTACGAGCAGTACTTC	CATQKNRGDPYEQYF
TRBV6-5	TRBJ1-6	NA	few	TGTGCCAGCAGTTACATGTCTAGGACGGGAAATTCACCCCTCCACTTT	CASSYMSRTGNSPLHF
TRBV28	TRBJ2-1	NA	NA	TGTGCCAGCAGCGTAGCGTTGTCACTAGCCGGCAATGAGCAGTTCTTC	CASSVALSLAGNEQFF
TRBV6-4	TRBJ2-2	NA	NA	TGTGCCAGCAGTGATTCGGCGGGATCGGACACCGGGGAGCTGTTTTTT	CASSDSAGSDTGELFF
TRBV28	TRBJ2-2	NA	many	TGTGCCAGCAGTTTATGGGGACGAAAGGGACCCGGGGAGCTGTTTTTT	CASSLWGRKGPGELFF
TRBV24-1	TRBJ1-2	NA	few	TGTGCCACCAGTGATTTGATTGGCTACACCTTC	CATSDLIGYTF
TRBV20-1	TRBJ2-5	TRBD2	NA	TGCAGTGCTAGCCGGACTAGCGGGAGGGCGGAGACCCAGTACTTC	CSASRTSGRAETQYF
TRBV4-3	TRBJ2-5	TRBD2	NA	TGCGCCAGCAGCCACGGACTAGTCGGGGAGACCCAGTACTTC	CASSHGLVGETQYF
TRBV19	TRBJ2-3	NA	NA	TGTGCCAGTAGTATCGGAGGGGGCACAGATACGCAGTATTTT	CASSIGGGTDTQYF
TRBV12-5	TRBJ1-3	NA	NA	TGTGCTAGTGGTTTGAGTAGGGTCTCTGGAAACACCATATATTTT	CASGLSRVSGNTIYF
TRBV7-3	TRBJ2-5	NA	many	TGTGCCAGCAGTGCTCAGGGTAGCGGCGGAGAGACCCAGTACTTC	CASSAQGSGGETQYF
TRBV5-4	TRBJ1-4	TRBD1	few	TGTGCCAGCAGCCTGGACAGGGGAACTAATGAAAAACTGTTTTTT	CASSLDRGTNEKLFF
TRBV20-1	TRBJ2-7	NA	NA	TGCAGTGCTAAGTTCGACAGGAGCTCCTACGAGCAGTACTTC	CSAKFDRSSYEQYF
TRBV30	TRBJ1-1	NA	many	TGTGCCTGGAGGGCAGGGATGAACACTGAAGCTTTCTTT	CAWRAGMNTEAFF
TRBV6-1	TRBJ1-5	TRBD1	many	TGTGCCAGCAGTTACCAGCCCGAGACAGGGGTACTTAGCAATCAGCCCCAGCATTTT	CASSYQPETGVLSNQPQHF
TRBV20-1	TRBJ1-5	NA	many	TGCAGTGCTAGAGAATGGTCAGGCAATCAGCCCCAGCATTTT	CSAREWSGNQPQHF
TRBV9	TRBJ2-3	TRBD2	few	TGTGCCAGCAGCGGGACTAGCGGGAAGACAGATACGCAGTATTTT	CASSGTSGKTDTQYF
TRBV2	TRBJ1-4	NA	many	TGTGCCAGCAGTGACAAGAGAAATGAAAAACTGTTTTTT	CASSDKRNEKLFF
TRBV30	TRBJ2-2	NA	NA	TGTGCCTGGAGTGTACGAAGGGGATCGGACACCGGGGAGCTGTTTTTT	CAWSVRRGSDTGELFF
TRBV27	TRBJ1-1	NA	few	TGTGCCAGCAGTTTGTTTCGAATGAACACTGAAGCTTTCTTT	CASSLFRMNTEAFF
TRBV20-1	TRBJ2-2	TRBD2	few	TGCAGTGCTAGAGCGGTTAGCGGGAGGGTTACCGGGGAGCTGTTTTTT	CSARAVSGRVTGELFF
TRBV19	TRBJ2-7	NA	many	TGTGCCAGTAGCACAAATGGGGGACTCGAGCAGTACTTC	CASSTNGGLEQYF
TRBV5-1	TRBJ2-7	NA	NA	TGTGCCAGCAGCTTATCCGGGAACCCCTACGAGCAGTACTTC	CASSLSGNPYEQYF
TRBV28	TRBJ2-7	NA	few	TGTGCCAGCAGTTTTGCGGGGGCAGGCGACGAGCAGTACTTC	CASSFAGAGDEQYF
TRBV11-3	TRBJ2-5	TRBD2	NA	TGTGCCAGCAGCTTCCCCGGGACTAGCGGGGGGGCGGGAGAGACCCAGTACTTC	CASSFPGTSGGAGETQYF
TRBV12-3/TRBV12-4	TRBJ2-5	NA	few	TGTGCCTCGGGTCGGGTTTTGGAGACCCAGTACTTC	CASGRVLETQYF
TRBV19	TRBJ2-7	TRBD2	few	TGTGCCAGTAGTACCGGGACTAGCGGGACCTACTCCTACGAGCAGTACTTC	CASSTGTSGTYSYEQYF
TRBV20-1	TRBJ2-2	TRBD2	NA	TGCAGTGCTAGAGACGGGAGGGACACCGGGGAGCTGTTTTTT	CSARDGRDTGELFF
TRBV7-9	TRBJ1-1	NA	many	TGTGCCAGCAGCTTTTCTTCGGGGGGCACTGAAGCTTTCTTT	CASSFSSGGTEAFF
TRBV11-2	TRBJ2-1	NA	many	TGTGCCAGCAGCTTAACCTCCACCGATCAGTTCTTC	CASSLTSTDQFF
TRBV20-1	TRBJ2-1	NA	many	TGCAGTGCTAGAGACTTCGTCTGGGGGCAATCCTACAATGAGCAGTTCTTC	CSARDFVWGQSYNEQFF
TRBV28	TRBJ1-5	NA	many	TGTGCCAGCAGAGAACAGGGATATAGCAATCAGCCCCAGCATTTT	CASREQGYSNQPQHF
TRBV28	TRBJ1-1	NA	many	TGTGCCAGCAGTGCCTGGGACGGCTTGAACACTGAAGCTTTCTTT	CASSAWDGLNTEAFF
TRBV20-1	TRBJ2-1	TRBD2	NA	TGCAGTGCTAGAGGGGGGGGACTAGCGGGAGGGAGCTCCTACAATGAGCAGTTCTTC	CSARGGGLAGGSSYNEQFF